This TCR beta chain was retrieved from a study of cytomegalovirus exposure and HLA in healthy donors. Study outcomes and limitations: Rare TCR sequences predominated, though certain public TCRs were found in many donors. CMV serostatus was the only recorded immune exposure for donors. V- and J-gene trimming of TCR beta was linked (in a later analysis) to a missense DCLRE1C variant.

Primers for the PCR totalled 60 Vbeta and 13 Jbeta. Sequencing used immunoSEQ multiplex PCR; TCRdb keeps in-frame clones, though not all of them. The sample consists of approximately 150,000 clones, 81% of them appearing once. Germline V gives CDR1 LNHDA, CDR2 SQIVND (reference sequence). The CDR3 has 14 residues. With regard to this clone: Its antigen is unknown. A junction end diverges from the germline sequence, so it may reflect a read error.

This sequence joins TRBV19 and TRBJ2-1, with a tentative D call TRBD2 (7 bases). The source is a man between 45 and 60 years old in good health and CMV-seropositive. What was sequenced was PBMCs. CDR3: CASSPQGLAASPLF. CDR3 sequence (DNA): TGTGCCAGTAGTCCCCAGGGGCTAGCGGCCTCCCCTCTCTTC.